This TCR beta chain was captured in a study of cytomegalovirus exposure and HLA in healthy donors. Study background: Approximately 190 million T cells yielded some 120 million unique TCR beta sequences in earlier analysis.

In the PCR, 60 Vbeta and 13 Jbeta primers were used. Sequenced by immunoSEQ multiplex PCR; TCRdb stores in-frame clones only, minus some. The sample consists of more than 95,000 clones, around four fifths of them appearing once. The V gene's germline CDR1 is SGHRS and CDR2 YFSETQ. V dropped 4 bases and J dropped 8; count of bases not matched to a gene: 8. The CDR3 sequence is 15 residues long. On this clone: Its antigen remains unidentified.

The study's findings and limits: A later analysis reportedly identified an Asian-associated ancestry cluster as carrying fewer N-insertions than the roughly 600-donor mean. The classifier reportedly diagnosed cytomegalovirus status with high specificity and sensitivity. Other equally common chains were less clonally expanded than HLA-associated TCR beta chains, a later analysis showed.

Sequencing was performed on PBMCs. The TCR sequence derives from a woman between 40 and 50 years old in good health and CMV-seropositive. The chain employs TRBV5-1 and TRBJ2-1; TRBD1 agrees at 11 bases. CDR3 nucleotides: TGCGCCAGCAGCCCTACGGGACAGGGGGGGGATGAGCAGTTCTTC. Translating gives CASSPTGQGGDEQFF.